This passage covers 6 T cell receptor beta chains from one sample sequenced in a study of T cells in Graves' hyperthyroidism and ophthalmopathy. The investigators amplified TCR beta CDR3 regions from RNA transcripts. Primed by the HTBI set, a first-round RT-PCR was run on the TCR CDR3. TCRdb re-called the multiplex PCR reads through MiXCR, storing one row per CDR3 protein. Found here are around 620,000 distinct CDR3 sequences, over 12% of them singletons; the top ten hold more than 6%. Material for sequencing was blood. These receptors were collected from a woman aged 18-29 years with Graves' ophthalmopathy.

This clonotype came up many times. This chain connects TRBV28 to TRBJ2-7, with TRBD1 matching 7 bases. This CDR3 has 15 residues. Trimming took 6 bases from V and 2 from J; bases not matched to a gene: 10. Germline CDR1 is MDHEN and CDR2 is SYDVKM. In DNA, the CDR3 is TGTGCCAGCAGACCCCCGGGACAGATGACCTACGAGCAGTACTTC. Translation: CASRPPGQMTYEQYF.

This clonotype was detected ten times or more. This rearrangement joins TRBV2 to TRBJ1-4; tentatively, D is TRBD1 (5 bases). The germline V and J ends were trimmed by 4 bases and 0 bases, with 9 bases remaining between them. From germline, CDR1 is SNHLY and CDR2 FYNNEI. The CDR3 has 15 residues. The CDR3 bases are TGTGCCAGCAGTGGACAGTTAGCAACTAATGAAAAACTGTTTTTT. Translated: CASSGQLATNEKLFF. The entire variable domain, with the rest obtained from reference TRBV2 and TRBJ1-4, is as follows: EPEVTQTPSHQVTQMGQEVILRCVPISNHLYFYWYRQILGQKVEFLVSFYNNEISEKSEIFDDQFSVERPDGSNFTLKIRSTKLEDSAMYFCASSGQLATNEKLFFGSGTQLSVL.

In its sample, this clonotype was seen many times. CDR3 protein: CASSLARAVTDTQYF. DNA for the CDR3: TGTGCCAGCAGCTTAGCACGGGCCGTCACAGATACGCAGTATTTT. The chain recombines TRBV7-9 with TRBJ2-3; D unresolved. The V and J ends lost 0 bases and 2 bases respectively, with 9 bases between them. Germline V lookup: CDR1 SEHNR, CDR2 FQNEAQ (reference sequence). The CDR3 is 15 residues long.

At least ten counts were recorded for this clonotype. This rearrangement joins TRBV28 to TRBJ1-1, with 7 positions matching TRBD1. The CDR3 is 15 amino acids. V was clipped by 2 bases and J by 5 bases; unmatched bases: 8. Germline assignment: CDR1 MDHEN and CDR2 SYDVKM. Written as DNA, the CDR3 is TGTGCCAGCAGTTTAAACAGGGGAGGACGAACTGAAGCTTTCTTT. Its protein product is CASSLNRGGRTEAFF.

This clonotype has more than one count but fewer than ten. V and J are TRBV4-2 and TRBJ2-1; 10 bases are a match to TRBD2. The V gene end was trimmed by 4 bases and the J gene end by 6 bases; junction bases not matched to a gene: 9. The CDR3 is 16 residues long. Per the germline V gene, CDR1 is LGHNA and CDR2 is YNFKEQ. The CDR3 DNA reads as TGTGCCAGCAGCCCCCGGCAGCGGGAGGGCCTCAATGAGCAGTTCTTC. Translated, it gives CASSPRQREGLNEQFF.

This clonotype was recorded many times. V and J are TRBV28 and TRBJ2-7; D perhaps matches TRBD2 (6 bases). There are 15 residues in the CDR3. The V gene lost 6 bases and the J gene lost 0 bases, with 15 bases spanning the gap. Germline lookup yields CDR1 MDHEN and CDR2 SYDVKM. Here the CDR3 reads CASSLWAGNSYEQYF. The CDR3 bases are TGTGCCAGCAGCCTGTGGGCGGGAAACTCCTACGAGCAGTACTTC.